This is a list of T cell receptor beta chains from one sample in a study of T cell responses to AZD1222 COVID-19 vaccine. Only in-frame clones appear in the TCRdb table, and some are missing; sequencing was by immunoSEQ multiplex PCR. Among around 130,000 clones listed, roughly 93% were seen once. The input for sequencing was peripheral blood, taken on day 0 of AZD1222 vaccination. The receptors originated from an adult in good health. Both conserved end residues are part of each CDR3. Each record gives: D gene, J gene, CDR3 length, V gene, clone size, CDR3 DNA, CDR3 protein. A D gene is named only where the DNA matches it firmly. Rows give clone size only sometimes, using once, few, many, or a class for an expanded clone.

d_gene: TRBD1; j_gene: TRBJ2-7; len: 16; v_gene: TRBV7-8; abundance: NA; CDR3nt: TGTGCCAGCAGTCCAATTTCCGGGACAGACACCTACGAGCAGTACTTC; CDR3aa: CASSPISGTDTYEQYF
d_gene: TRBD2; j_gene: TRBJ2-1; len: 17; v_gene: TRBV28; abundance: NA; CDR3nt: TGTGCCAGCATGAGACTAGCGGGAGTGGCCTTCTACAATGAGCAGTTCTTC; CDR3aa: CASMRLAGVAFYNEQFF
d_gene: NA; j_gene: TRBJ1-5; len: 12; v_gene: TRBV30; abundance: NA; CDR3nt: TGTGCCTGGAGTATCTCCGGGACAACACAGCATTTT; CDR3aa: CAWSISGTTQHF
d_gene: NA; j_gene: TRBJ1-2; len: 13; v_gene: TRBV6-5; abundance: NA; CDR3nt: TGTGCCAGCAGGTTTCTGGGTACCTATGGCTACACCTTC; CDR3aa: CASRFLGTYGYTF
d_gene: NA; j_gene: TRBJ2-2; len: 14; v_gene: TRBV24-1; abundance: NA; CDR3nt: TGTGCCACCAGTGATTTGAGCGTTGCCGGGGAGCTGTTTTTT; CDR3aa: CATSDLSVAGELFF
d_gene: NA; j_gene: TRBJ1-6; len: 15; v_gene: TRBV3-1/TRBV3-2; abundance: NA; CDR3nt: TGTGCCAGCAGCCAAGAGGGCGAAGGTATTTCGCCCCTCCACTTT; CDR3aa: CASSQEGEGISPLHF
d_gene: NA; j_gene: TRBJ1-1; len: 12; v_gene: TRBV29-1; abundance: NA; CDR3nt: TGCAGCACAAAGTCGGGGAGCACTGAAGCTTTCTTT; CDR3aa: CSTKSGSTEAFF
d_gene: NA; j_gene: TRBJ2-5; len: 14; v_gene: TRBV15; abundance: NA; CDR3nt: TGTGCCACCAGCAGAGAGGAAGGGCCCCGGACCCAGTACTTC; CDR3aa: CATSREEGPRTQYF
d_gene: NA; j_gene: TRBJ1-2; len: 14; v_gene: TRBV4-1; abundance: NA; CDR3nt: TGCGCCAGCAGCCAAACCTTCCGCCCCAGTGGCTACACCTTC; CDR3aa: CASSQTFRPSGYTF
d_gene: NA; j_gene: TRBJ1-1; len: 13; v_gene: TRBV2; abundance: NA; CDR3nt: TGTGCCAGCAGGAGGGAGCTAAACACTGAAGCTTTCTTT; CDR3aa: CASRRELNTEAFF
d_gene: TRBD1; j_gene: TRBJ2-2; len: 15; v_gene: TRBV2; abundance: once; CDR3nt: TGTGCCAGCACCGGACAGGGGTTCAGGGACGGGGAGCTGTTTTTT; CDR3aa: CASTGQGFRDGELFF